These T cell receptor beta chains were read from a single sample in a study of beta chain features in type 1 diabetes. Profiled with immunoSEQ multiplex PCR; TCRdb holds only in-frame clones, not every one. The sample has 810,000 or so clones, about a sixth seen once; the top ten hold 0.023%. The sample consisted of naive CD4+ T cells from blood. Receptors were obtained from a young woman in good health. Both conserved end residues are part of each CDR3. A D gene is named only where the DNA matches it firmly. Expanded clones are given a class, and other clones once, few, many or no size at all.

size	V	D	J	CDR3	DNA
.	TRBV7-8	.	TRBJ1-5	CASSLARDGQPQHF	TGTGCCAGCAGCTTAGCGCGTGACGGGCAGCCCCAGCATTTT
.	TRBV5-1	TRBD1	TRBJ2-5	CASSPGQGQETQYF	TGCGCCAGCAGCCCGGGACAGGGACAAGAGACCCAGTACTTC
few	TRBV9	TRBD2	TRBJ2-1	CASSRGVGLAGVENEQFF	TGTGCCAGCAGCCGAGGGGTGGGCCTAGCGGGAGTTGAAAATGAGCAGTTCTTC
few	TRBV27	.	TRBJ2-2	CASSQRGGELFF	TGTGCCAGCAGCCAACGTGGCGGGGAGCTGTTTTTT
.	TRBV5-1	TRBD1	TRBJ2-6	CASSRDSSSGANVLTF	TGCGCCAGCAGCAGGGACAGTAGCTCTGGGGCCAACGTCCTGACTTTC
.	TRBV5-6	.	TRBJ2-1	CASSLARFEQFF	TGTGCCAGCAGCTTGGCTCGGTTTGAGCAGTTCTTC
.	TRBV7-2	.	TRBJ1-3	CASSSDSPYSGNTIYF	TGTGCCAGCAGCTCGGACAGTCCCTACTCTGGAAACACCATATATTTT
.	TRBV7-6	.	TRBJ2-2	CASRVSAVNTGELFF	TGTGCCAGCAGAGTATCGGCGGTGAACACCGGGGAACTGTTTTTT
.	TRBV7-9	.	TRBJ2-3	CASSQRGRQGGSADTQYF	TGTGCCAGCAGCCAACGGGGACGACAGGGAGGTAGCGCAGATACGCAGTATTTT
few	TRBV7-9	.	TRBJ2-4	CASSLVVGRRIDKNIQYF	TGTGCCAGCAGCTTGGTAGTAGGCCGGAGAATCGACAAAAACATTCAGTACTTC
few	TRBV7-9	.	TRBJ2-3	CASSAKTRTDTQYF	TGTGCCAGCAGCGCCAAAACACGCACAGATACGCAGTATTTT
few	TRBV29-1	.	TRBJ1-2	CSATPAVTYGYTF	TGCAGCGCCACCCCGGCTGTCACCTATGGCTACACCTTC
.	TRBV5-1	TRBD1	TRBJ2-7	CASSNPGTGPLYEQYF	TGCGCCAGCAGCAACCCCGGGACAGGGCCCCTCTACGAGCAGTACTTC
few	TRBV19	TRBD2	TRBJ2-1	CASASTSGIWGEQFF	TGTGCCAGTGCCTCGACTAGCGGGATATGGGGTGAGCAGTTCTTC
few	TRBV9	.	TRBJ1-1	CASSAAGQGSTEAFF	TGTGCCAGCAGCGCCGCCGGGCAGGGGTCCACTGAAGCTTTCTTT
few	TRBV27	.	TRBJ2-3	CASSQPPTDTQYF	TGTGCCAGCAGTCAGCCCCCGACAGATACGCAGTATTTT
.	TRBV28	.	TRBJ2-3	CASGGLALKDTQYF	TGTGCCAGCGGGGGGCTAGCGCTAAAAGATACGCAGTATTTT
few	TRBV5-1	.	TRBJ2-6	CASSLGGMTGANVLTF	TGCGCCAGCAGCTTGGGAGGAATGACTGGGGCCAACGTCCTGACTTTC
.	TRBV7-8	TRBD1	TRBJ2-5	CASSLEAGTGDRETQYF	TGTGCCAGCAGCTTAGAGGCCGGGACAGGGGATCGGGAGACCCAGTACTTC
.	TRBV19	.	TRBJ2-1	CASSQRAYNEQFF	TGTGCCAGTAGTCAGCGCGCCTACAATGAGCAGTTCTTC
.	TRBV25-1	.	TRBJ1-2	CASSDSDYGYTF	TGTGCCAGCAGTGACAGCGACTATGGCTACACCTTC
.	TRBV11-2	.	TRBJ2-2	CASSLDISYTGELFF	TGTGCCAGCAGCTTAGATATTTCATACACCGGGGAGCTGTTTTTT